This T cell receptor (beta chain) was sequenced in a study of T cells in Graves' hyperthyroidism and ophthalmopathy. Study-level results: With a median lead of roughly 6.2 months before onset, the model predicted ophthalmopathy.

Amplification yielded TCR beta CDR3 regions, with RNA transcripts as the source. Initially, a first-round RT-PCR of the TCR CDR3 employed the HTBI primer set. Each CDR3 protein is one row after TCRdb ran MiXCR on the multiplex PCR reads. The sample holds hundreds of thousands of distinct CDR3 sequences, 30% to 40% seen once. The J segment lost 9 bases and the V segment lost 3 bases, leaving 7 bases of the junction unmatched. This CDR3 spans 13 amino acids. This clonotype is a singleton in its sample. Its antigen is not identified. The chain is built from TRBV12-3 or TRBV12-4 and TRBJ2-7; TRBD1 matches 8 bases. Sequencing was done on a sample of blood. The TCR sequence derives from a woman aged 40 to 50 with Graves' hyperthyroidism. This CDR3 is CASSFRGLSRQYF. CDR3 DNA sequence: TGTGCCAGCAGTTTCAGGGGGCTAAGTAGGCAGTACTTC.